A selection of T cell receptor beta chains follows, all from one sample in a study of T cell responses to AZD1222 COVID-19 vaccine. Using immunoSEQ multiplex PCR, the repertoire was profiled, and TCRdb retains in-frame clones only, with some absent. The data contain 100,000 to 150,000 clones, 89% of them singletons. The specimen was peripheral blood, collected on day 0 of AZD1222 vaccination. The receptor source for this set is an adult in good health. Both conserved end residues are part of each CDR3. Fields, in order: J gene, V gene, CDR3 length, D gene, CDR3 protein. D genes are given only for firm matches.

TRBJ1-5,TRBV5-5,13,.,CASSVRGDQPQHF
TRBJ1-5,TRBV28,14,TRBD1,CASSFAGGYQPQHF
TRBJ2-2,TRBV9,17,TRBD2,CASSEPGLAVNTGELFF
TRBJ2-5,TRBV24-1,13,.,CATSDGQMETQYF
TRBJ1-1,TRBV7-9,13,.,CASSLAEAVGAFF
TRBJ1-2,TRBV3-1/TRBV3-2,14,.,CASSQDTVNYGYTF
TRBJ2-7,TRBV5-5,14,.,CASSVADFSYEQYF
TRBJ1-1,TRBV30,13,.,CAWSVGQNTEAFF
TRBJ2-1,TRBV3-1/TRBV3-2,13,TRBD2,CASSRTGEGPPFF
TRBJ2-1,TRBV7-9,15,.,CASSLGAGPGNEQFF
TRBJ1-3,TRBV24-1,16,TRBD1,CATALPQGISGNTIYF
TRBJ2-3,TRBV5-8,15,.,CASSLGRARIDTQYF
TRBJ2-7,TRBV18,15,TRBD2,CASSPTSGSTYEQYF
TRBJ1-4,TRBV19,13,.,CASSHRRKEKLFF
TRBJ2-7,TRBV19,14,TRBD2,CASSGLAFPYEQYF
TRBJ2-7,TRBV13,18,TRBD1,CASGRQTWGPDRAYEQYF
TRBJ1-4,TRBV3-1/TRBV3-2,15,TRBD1,CASSPLTGGPEKLFF
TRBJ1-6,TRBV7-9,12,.,CASSGQGSPLHF
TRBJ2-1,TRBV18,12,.,CASSPQANEQFF
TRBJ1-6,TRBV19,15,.,CARDPRGRSYSPLHF
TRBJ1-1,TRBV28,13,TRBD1,CASSLGQGRKAFF
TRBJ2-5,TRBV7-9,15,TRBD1,CASSSGGPYQETQYF
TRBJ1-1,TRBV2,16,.,CASRETRRARGLKLLF
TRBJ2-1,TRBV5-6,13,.,CASAPVGGDEQFF
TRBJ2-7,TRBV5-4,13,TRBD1,CASTTGGSYEQYF
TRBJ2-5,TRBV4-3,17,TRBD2,CASSPGGWNPNQETQYF
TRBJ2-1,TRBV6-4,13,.,CASSQGGYNEQFF
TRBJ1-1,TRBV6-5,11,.,CASTKNTEAFF
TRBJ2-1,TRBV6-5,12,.,CASTPDQISEFF
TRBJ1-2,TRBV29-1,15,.,CSVVMAVHPYYGYTF
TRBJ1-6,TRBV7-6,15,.,CASSSSGLDNSPLHF
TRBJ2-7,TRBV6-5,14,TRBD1,CASRAGQGAYEQYF
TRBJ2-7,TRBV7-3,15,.,CASSLRYAGPYEQYF
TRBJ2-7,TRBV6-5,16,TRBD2,CASSLAGTRILHEQYF
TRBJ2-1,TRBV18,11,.,CASSNYNEQFF
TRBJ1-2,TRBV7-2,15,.,CASSLGRRGGIGYTF
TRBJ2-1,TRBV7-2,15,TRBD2,CASSFGLAGYNEQFF
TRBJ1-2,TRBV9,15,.,CASSVQSKPIYGYTF
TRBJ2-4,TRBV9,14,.,CASSVKAGLDIQYF
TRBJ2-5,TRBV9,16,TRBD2,CASSVGPSGVQETQYF
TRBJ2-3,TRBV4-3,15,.,CASSQGFFSTDTQYF
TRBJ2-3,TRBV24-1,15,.,CATSDLQGGTDTQYF
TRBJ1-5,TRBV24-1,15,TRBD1,CATSDPTGGNQPQHF
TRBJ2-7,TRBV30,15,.,CAWSAPNRVGREQYF
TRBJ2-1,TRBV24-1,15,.,CATSDLSGPHNEQFF
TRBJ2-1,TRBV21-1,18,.,CASSKNGTGPTDANEQFF
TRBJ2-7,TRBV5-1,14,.,CASSFYQGSYEQYF
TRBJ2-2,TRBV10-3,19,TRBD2,CAISGRLAGGGKNTGELFF
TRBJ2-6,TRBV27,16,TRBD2,CASSPITSAGANVLTF
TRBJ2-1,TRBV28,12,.,CASSFRGEEQFF
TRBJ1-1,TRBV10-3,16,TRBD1,CAISTGTGGTYTEAFF
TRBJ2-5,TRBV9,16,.,CASSVRQSSTWETQYF
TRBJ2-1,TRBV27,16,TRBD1,CASSSYGQAIYNEQFF
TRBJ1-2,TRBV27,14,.,CASRAEESNYGYTF
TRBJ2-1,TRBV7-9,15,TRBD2,CASSLPLAGGNEQFF
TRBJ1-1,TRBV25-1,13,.,CASSETPTTEAFF
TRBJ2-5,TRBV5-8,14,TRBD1,CASSLGDSTATQYF